Below, one T cell receptor (beta chain) is given with its context. Antigen unknown. It was at deep level that the assay was run. The table came from immunoSEQ multiplex PCR; TCRdb's copy has only in-frame clones and leaves some out. Here the sample spans 740,000 or so clones, around 78% being singletons. This entry comes from a study of shared clonotypes between healthy human individuals. Study-wide results and limits: Naive CD4 clonotypes were shared across a handful of donors at about 5.3%.

V lost 6 bases and J lost 3; bases outside the gene matches: 4. The CDR3 covers 13 residues. Germline-derived CDR1 and CDR2 are MDHEN and SYDVKM. The chain combines TRBV28 with TRBJ1-2, with 7 positions matching TRBD1. The sample was memory CD4+ T cells sorted from blood. Subset defined: CD45RA-negative fraction. This clonotype was sampled from a woman in her twenties or thirties in good health. CDR3 bases: TGTGCCAGCAGCCTGGGACAGCACTATGGCTACACCTTC. This translates into CASSLGQHYGYTF.